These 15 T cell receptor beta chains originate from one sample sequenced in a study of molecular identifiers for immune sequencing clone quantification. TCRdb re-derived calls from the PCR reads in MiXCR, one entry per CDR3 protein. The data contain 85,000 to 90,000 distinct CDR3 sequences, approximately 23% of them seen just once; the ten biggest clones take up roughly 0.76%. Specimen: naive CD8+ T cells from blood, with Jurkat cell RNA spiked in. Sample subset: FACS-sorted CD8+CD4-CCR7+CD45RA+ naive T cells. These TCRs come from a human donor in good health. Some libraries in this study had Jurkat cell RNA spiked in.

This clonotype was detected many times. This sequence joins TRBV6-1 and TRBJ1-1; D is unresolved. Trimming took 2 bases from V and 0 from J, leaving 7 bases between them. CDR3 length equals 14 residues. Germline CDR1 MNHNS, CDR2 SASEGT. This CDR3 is CASSENRMNTEAFF. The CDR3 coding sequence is TGTGCCAGCAGTGAAAATAGGATGAACACTGAAGCTTTCTTT.

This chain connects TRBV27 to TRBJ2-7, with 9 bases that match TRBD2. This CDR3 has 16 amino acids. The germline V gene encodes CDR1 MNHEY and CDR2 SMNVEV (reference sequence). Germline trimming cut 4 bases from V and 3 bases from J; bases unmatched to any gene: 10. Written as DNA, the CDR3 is TGTGCCAGCAGTTCTCTCCGGGTAGCGGGAGTCTACGAGCAGTACTTC. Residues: CASSSLRVAGVYEQYF.

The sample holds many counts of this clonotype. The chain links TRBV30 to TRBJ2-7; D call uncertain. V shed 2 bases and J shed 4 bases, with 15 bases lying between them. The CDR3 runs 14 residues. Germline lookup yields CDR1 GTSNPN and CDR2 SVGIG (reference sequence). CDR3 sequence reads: CAWSRDRVGYEQYF. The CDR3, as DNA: TGTGCCTGGAGTCGAGACCGGGTAGGGTACGAGCAGTACTTC.

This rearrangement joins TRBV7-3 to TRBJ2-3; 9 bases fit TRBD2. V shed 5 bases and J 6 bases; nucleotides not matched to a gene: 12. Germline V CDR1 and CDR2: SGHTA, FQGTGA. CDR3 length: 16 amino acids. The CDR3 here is CASSPFGTSSADTQYF. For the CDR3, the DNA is TGTGCCAGCAGCCCTTTCGGGACTAGCTCGGCGGATACGCAGTATTTT.

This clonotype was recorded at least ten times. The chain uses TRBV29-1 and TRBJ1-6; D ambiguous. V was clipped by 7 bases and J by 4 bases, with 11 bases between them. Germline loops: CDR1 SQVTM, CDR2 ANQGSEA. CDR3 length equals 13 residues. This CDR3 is CSGSAGYNSPLHF. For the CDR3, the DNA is TGCAGCGGCTCGGCCGGTTATAATTCACCCCTCCACTTT.

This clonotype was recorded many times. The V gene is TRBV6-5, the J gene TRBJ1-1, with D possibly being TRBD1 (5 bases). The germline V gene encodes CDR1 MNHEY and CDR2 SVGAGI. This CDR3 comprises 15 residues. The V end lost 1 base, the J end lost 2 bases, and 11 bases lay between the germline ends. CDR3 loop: CASSYFLGTNTEAFF. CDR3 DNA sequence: TGTGCCAGCAGTTACTTTCTGGGGACTAACACTGAAGCTTTCTTT.

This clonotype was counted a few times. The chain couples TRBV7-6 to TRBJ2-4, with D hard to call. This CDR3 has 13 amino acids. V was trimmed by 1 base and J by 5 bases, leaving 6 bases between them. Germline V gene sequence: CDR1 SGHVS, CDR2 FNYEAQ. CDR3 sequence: CASSLGGQNIQYF. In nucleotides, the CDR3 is TGTGCCAGCAGCTTAGGAGGTCAAAACATTCAGTACTTC.

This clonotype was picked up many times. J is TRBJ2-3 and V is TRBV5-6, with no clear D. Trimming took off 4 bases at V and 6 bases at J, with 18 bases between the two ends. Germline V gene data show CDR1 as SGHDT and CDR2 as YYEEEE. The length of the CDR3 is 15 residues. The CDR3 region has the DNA TGTGCCAGCAGCCCCGGGCTTGGTAGTATTGATACGCAGTATTTT. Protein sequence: CASSPGLGSIDTQYF.

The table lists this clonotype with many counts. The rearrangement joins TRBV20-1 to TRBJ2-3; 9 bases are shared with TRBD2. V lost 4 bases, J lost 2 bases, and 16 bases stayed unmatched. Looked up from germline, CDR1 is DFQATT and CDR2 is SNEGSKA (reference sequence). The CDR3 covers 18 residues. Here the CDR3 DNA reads TGCAGTGCTACAGGACCGGGATATCTAGCGGGAAACACAGATACGCAGTATTTT. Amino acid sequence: CSATGPGYLAGNTDTQYF.

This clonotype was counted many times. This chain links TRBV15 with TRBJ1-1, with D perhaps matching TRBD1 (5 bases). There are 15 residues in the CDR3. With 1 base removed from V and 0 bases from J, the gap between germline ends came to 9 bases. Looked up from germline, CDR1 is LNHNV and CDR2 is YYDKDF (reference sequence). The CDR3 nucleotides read TGTGCCACCAGCAGAGGAACAGGATTGAACACTGAAGCTTTCTTT. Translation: CATSRGTGLNTEAFF.

CDR3 DNA: TGTGCCAGCACCGAGACAGGGACAGGGTTTCAGCCCCAGCATTTT. Its protein product is CASTETGTGFQPQHF. V and J are TRBV6-2 or TRBV6-3 and TRBJ1-5, with 9 bases aligning to TRBD1. CDR1 and CDR2 from the germline V gene are MNHEY and SVGEGT. The CDR3 consists of 15 residues. Unmatched junction bases numbered 10, after V lost 7 bases and J lost 6 bases.

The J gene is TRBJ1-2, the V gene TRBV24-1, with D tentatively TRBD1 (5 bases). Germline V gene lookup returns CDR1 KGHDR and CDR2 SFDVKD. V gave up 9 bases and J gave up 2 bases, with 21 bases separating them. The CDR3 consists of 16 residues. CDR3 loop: CATLIPGEPTNYGYTF. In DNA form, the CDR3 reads TGTGCCACCCTCATTCCGGGGGAACCAACAAACTATGGCTACACCTTC.

The CDR3 nucleotides read TGTGCCAGCAGCTTAGTAGTTTACTATGGCTACACCTTC. It codes for CASSLVVYYGYTF. This chain connects TRBV7-8 to TRBJ1-2; D uncertain. V dropped 1 base and J dropped 3 bases, with 6 bases sitting between them. The CDR3 length is 13 residues. Germline lookup yields CDR1 SGHVS and CDR2 FQNEAQ.

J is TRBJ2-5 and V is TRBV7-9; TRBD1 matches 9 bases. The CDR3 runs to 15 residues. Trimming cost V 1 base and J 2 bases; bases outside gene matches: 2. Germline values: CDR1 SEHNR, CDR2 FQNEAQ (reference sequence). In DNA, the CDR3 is TGTGCCAGCAGCTTAGTGGGGACAGGGCAAGAGACCCAGTACTTC. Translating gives CASSLVGTGQETQYF.

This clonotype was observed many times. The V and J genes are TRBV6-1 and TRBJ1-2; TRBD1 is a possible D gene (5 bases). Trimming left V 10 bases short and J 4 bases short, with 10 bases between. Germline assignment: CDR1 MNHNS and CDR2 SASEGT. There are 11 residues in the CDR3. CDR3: CANLDSYGYTF. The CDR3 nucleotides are TGTGCCAACCTTGACAGCTATGGCTACACCTTC.